Given below is one TCR beta chain in context. As yet, its antigen is unknown. Profiling relied on immunoSEQ multiplex PCR, and the TCRdb table lists in-frame clones only, not all of them. This table has more than 35,000 clones, roughly 90% appearing once. These data are taken from a study of OX40 agonist ivuxolimab in advanced cancers. Notes on the study in general: Relatively little clonal expansion, among the lowest observed, appeared in partial responders at 0.1-3.0 mg/kg.

The TCR was taken from an adult with an advanced solid tumor such as melanoma, head and neck, liver or kidney cancer. The sequencing used CD4+ or CD8+ T cells sorted from blood, collected in a trial of the OX40 agonist ivuxolimab.

CDR3 sequence: CAISESGRHNEKLFF. The DNA of the CDR3 is TGTGCCATCAGTGAGTCAGGAAGACATAATGAAAAACTGTTTTTT. The chain links TRBV10-3 to TRBJ1-4; D ambiguous. The V gene's germline CDR1 is ENHRY and CDR2 SYGVKD. The CDR3 has 15 amino acids. V gave up 0 bases and J gave up 4 bases, with 9 bases separating them.